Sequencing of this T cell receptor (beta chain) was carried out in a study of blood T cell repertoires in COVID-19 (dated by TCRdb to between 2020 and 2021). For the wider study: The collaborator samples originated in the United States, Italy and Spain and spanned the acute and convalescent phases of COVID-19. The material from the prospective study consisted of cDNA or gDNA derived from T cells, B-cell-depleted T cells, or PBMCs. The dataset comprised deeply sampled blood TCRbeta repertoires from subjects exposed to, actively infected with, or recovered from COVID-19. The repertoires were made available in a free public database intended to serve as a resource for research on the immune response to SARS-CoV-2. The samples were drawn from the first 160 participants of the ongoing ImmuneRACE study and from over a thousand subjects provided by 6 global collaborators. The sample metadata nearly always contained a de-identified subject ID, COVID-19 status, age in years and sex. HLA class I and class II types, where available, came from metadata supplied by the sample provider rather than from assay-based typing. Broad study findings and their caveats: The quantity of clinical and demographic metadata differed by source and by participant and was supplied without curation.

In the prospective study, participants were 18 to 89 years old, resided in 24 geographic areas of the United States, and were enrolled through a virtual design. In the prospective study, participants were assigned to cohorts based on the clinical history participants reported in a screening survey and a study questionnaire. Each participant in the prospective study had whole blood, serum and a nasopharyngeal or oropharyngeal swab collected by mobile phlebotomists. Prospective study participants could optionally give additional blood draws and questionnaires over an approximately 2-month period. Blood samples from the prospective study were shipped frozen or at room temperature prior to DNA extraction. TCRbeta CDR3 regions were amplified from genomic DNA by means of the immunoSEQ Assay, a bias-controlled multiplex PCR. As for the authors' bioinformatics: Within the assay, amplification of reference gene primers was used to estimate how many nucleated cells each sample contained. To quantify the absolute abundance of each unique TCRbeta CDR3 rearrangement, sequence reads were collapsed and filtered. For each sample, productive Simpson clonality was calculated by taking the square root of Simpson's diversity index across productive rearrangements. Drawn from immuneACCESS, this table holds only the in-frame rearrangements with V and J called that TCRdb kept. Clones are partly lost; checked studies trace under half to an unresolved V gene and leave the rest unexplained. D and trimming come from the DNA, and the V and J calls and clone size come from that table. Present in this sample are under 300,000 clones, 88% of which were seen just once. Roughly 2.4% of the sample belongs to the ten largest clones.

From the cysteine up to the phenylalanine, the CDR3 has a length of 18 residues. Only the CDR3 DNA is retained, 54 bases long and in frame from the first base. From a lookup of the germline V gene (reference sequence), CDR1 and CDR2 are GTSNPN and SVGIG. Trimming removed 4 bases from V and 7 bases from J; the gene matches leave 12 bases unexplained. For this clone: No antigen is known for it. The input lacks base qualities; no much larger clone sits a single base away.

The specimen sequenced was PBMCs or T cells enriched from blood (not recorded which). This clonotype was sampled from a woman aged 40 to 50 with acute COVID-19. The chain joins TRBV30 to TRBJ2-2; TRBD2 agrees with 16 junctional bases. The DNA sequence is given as TGTGCCTGGACGCCTCCGGGACTAGCGGGGGGGCCTGTCGGGGAGCTGTTTTTT. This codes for CAWTPPGLAGGPVGELFF.